These 20 T cell receptor beta chains share one sample of origin, sequenced in a study of T cells in women clearing cervical HPV infection. Assay used: immunoSEQ multiplex PCR; TCRdb lists only in-frame clones, some missing. This repertoire includes fewer than 30,000 clones. Sequencing was carried out using blood buffy coat. The receptors come from a woman between 18 and 70 years old with a cervical HPV16 infection that either progressed to CIN3+ or cleared (not recorded which).

Notes on this clone: The observed sequence ends 3 residues before the CDR3 terminus, with the missing tail filled in from the germline J gene. The J gene is TRBJ2-4, the V gene TRBV13, with D perhaps matching TRBD2 (5 bases). Germline V gene lookup returns CDR1 PRHDT and CDR2 FYEKMQ (reference sequence). With 5 bases removed from V and 6 bases from J, the gap between germline ends came to 8 bases. The CDR3 is 12 amino acids. CDR3 DNA, as far as it was read: TGTGCCAGCAGCCAGGACTTAAACATT. Translating gives CASSQDLNI. The whole CDR3 sequence is CASSQDLNIQYF.

Of note for this clone: The DNA ends 3 residues before the CDR3 does, and the rest of the CDR3 is filled in from the germline J gene. The V gene is TRBV10-1, the J gene TRBJ2-1; D may be TRBD1 (6 bases). This CDR3 is built from 16 residues. The V end was cut by 2 bases, the J end by 3 bases, with 14 bases between. The germline V gene encodes CDR1 WNHNN and CDR2 SYGVQD (reference sequence). CDR3 region: CASSEGQGTVYNEQFF. CDR3 DNA, as far as it was read: TGCGCCAGCAGTGAGGGCCAGGGGACGGTCTACAATGAG.

For this clone: The read finishes 3 residues shy of the CDR3 end, and the germline J gene is used to complete it. V is TRBV19 and J is TRBJ2-2; the match to TRBD1 covers 7 bases. J gave up 0 bases and V 4 bases, and 11 bases lay outside the gene matches. The CDR3 totals 18 residues. Germline CDR1 LNHDA, CDR2 SQIVND (reference sequence). CDR3 protein: CASSKRGLTYTNTGELFF. The CDR3 bases that were read are TGTGCCAGTAGTAAGAGGGGGCTAACCTACACGAACACCGGGGAG.

As regards this clone: The read halts 3 residues ahead of the CDR3 end, with the missing end drawn from the germline J gene. The rearrangement joins TRBV19 to TRBJ2-1, with TRBD2 matching 12 bases. The CDR3 sequence is 15 residues long. Germline CDR1 LNHDA, CDR2 SQIVND (reference sequence). The junction had 5 bases not matched to a gene; V was cut back by 5 bases and J by 6 bases. CDR3 bases read: TGTGCCAGTAGTCCCGGACTAGCGGGACCCAATGAG. This gives the protein CASSPGLAGPNE. The full CDR3 sequence reads CASSPGLAGPNEQFF.

Its frequency marks this clone as medium-sized. The DNA ends 3 residues before the CDR3 does, and the rest of the CDR3 is filled in from the germline J gene. The V gene is TRBV7-2, the J gene TRBJ1-6, with 8 bases aligning to TRBD1. CDR1 SGHTA and CDR2 FQGNSA come from the germline V gene. V shed 2 bases and J 9 bases; nucleotides not matched to a gene: 3. This CDR3 region has 14 residues. CDR3 DNA (partial): TGTGCCAGCAGCTTAAACCAGGGGGCTTCACCC. Protein product: CASSLNQGASP. The entire CDR3 protein is CASSLNQGASPLHF.

Remarks on this clone: The CDR3 is cut off 3 residues early in the read; its end comes from the germline J gene. J is TRBJ1-2 and V is TRBV5-8; D is undetermined. The CDR3 sequence is 15 residues long. The V gene's germline CDR1 is SGHTS and CDR2 YDEGEE. CDR3 amino acids: CASSLRVTSTDTYTF. Partial CDR3 DNA: TGTGCCAGCAGCTTGAGGGTTACTAGCACAGATACG.

Comments on this clone: The DNA ends 3 residues before the CDR3 does, and the rest of the CDR3 is filled in from the germline J gene. The chain has TRBV5-6 and TRBJ1-2; D gene uncertain. There are 12 residues in the CDR3. V was pared by 4 bases and J by 4 bases, with 8 bases between. The germline CDR1 and CDR2 sequences are SGHDT and YYEEEE. Incomplete CDR3 DNA: TGTGCCAGCAGCGCGACACGCTATGGC. The encoded protein is CASSATRYG. In full, the CDR3 reads CASSATRYGYTF. The variable domain in full, with the rest retrieved from reference TRBV5-6 and TRBJ1-2, is DAGVTQSPTHLIKTRGQQVTLRCSPKSGHDTVSWYQQALGQGPQFIFQYYEEEERQRGNFPDRFSGHQFPNYSSELNVNALLLGDSALYLCASSATRYGYTFGSGTRLTVV.

For this clone: From the germline J gene comes the end of the CDR3, since the read stops 3 residues before it. The V and J genes are TRBV5-1 and TRBJ2-4, with D possibly TRBD2 on 5 matching bases. The CDR3 totals 13 residues. Germline CDR1 SGHRS, CDR2 YFSETQ. Trimming took off 2 bases at V and 8 bases at J, with 11 bases between the two ends. The CDR3 DNA, read in part, is TGCGCCAGCAGCTTCGAGAGGGTTGACATT. This gives the protein CASSFERVDI. The full CDR3 is CASSFERVDIQYF.

Remarks on this clone: The read ends 3 residues before the CDR3 terminus; that terminus is restored from the germline J gene. V is TRBV11-2 and J is TRBJ1-1; D remains ambiguous. The CDR3 consists of 15 residues. The V gene lost 0 bases and the J gene lost 0 bases, with 8 bases spanning the gap. Germline lookup yields CDR1 SGHAT and CDR2 FQNNGV. The DNA read from the CDR3 is TGTGCCAGCAGCTTAGAGCAGGAGATGAACACTGAA. Translation: CASSLEQEMNTE. The full CDR3 is CASSLEQEMNTEAFF.

As regards this clone: The CDR3 goes on 3 residues after the read ends, and that part is filled in from the germline J gene. The chain uses TRBV4-1 and TRBJ2-7, with 7 positions matching TRBD1. The CDR3 loop spans 17 amino acids. CDR1 and CDR2 (germline): MGHRA, YSYEKL. V gave up 0 bases and J gave up 0 bases; unmatched junction bases: 8. CDR3 sequence reads: CASSQERSAGGSYEQYF. The sequenced part of the CDR3 DNA is TGCGCCAGCAGCCAAGAGCGGTCGGCAGGGGGCTCCTACGAG.

Regarding this clone: Sequencing ends 3 residues short of the CDR3 end; the germline J gene provides the rest. V is TRBV14 and J is TRBJ1-2; 9 bases are a match to TRBD1. This CDR3 comprises 19 residues. With 4 bases clipped from V and 0 bases from J, the junction kept 15 bases outside the gene matches. From germline, CDR1 is SGHDN and CDR2 FVKESK. Partial CDR3 DNA: TGTGCCAGCAGCCTCTTCCCCGGGACAGGGAGAGGGGCTAACTATGGC. This encodes CASSLFPGTGRGANYG. The whole CDR3 protein is CASSLFPGTGRGANYGYTF.

Remarks on this clone: Read data end 3 residues before the CDR3 end; the end is taken from the germline J gene. This chain links TRBV19 with TRBJ2-3; tentative D call: TRBD1 (6 bases). Germline assignment: CDR1 LNHDA and CDR2 SQIVND (reference sequence). This CDR3 is built from 13 residues. CDR3 sequence: CASSGPGVGTQYF. The DNA read from the CDR3 is TGTGCCAGTAGCGGGCCAGGGGTCGGGACG.

For this clone: The read ends 3 residues before the CDR3 terminus; that terminus is restored from the germline J gene. This chain uses TRBV7-2 with TRBJ1-4; perhaps TRBD1 as D (6 bases). The germline V gene encodes CDR1 SGHTA and CDR2 FQGNSA. CDR3 length: 15 amino acids. CDR3 amino acids: CASSPQGIENSPLFF. Partial CDR3 DNA: TGTGCCAGCAGCCCACAGGGAATTGAGAATTCACCA.

To note about this clone: The read is 3 residues too short to cover the CDR3 end, so that end is filled in from the germline J gene. The gene calls are TRBV7-2 and TRBJ2-1; 9 bases are a match to TRBD2. V shed 5 bases and J 2 bases; nucleotides not matched to a gene: 4. CDR3 size: 15 residues. Germline CDR1 is SGHTA and CDR2 is FQGNSA. The part of the CDR3 DNA that was read is TGTGCCAGCAGCCCGGGACTAGCAGCCTACAATGAG. Protein sequence: CASSPGLAAYNE. The entire CDR3 protein is CASSPGLAAYNEQFF.

In regard to this clone: The read stops 3 residues short of the end of the CDR3; the missing end is completed from the germline J gene. V gene TRBV5-6 combines with J gene TRBJ1-2; TRBD1 is a possible D gene (6 bases). Germline loops: CDR1 SGHDT, CDR2 YYEEEE. Trimming removed 4 bases at V and 2 bases at J, with 12 bases between. The CDR3 consists of 14 residues. The part of the CDR3 DNA that was read is TGTGCCAGCAGCATCGACAGGAGGAACTATGGC. Protein sequence: CASSIDRRNYG. The whole CDR3 region reads CASSIDRRNYGYTF.

Comments on this clone: Read sequence stops 3 residues before the CDR3 end, and the germline J gene provides the missing end. The chain combines TRBV10-3 with TRBJ2-7, with 7 bases fitting TRBD1. Germline V gene lookup returns CDR1 ENHRY and CDR2 SYGVKD. The CDR3 is 12 amino acids. The V segment lost 3 bases and the J segment 6 bases; nucleotides outside the gene matches: 2. The CDR3 bases that were read are TGTGCCATCAGTGAATGGGACAGCGAG. Its translation: CAISEWDSE. The complete CDR3 reads CAISEWDSEQYF.

Remarks on this clone: The DNA ends 3 residues before the CDR3 does, and the rest of the CDR3 is filled in from the germline J gene. The chain is built from TRBV7-6 and TRBJ2-2, with D perhaps TRBD1 (6 bases). CDR1 is SGHVS and CDR2 is FNYEAQ in the germline V gene. The CDR3 runs to 14 residues. V lost 4 bases and J lost 7, with 13 bases in between. Partial CDR3 DNA: TGTGCCAGCAGCTACTTACAGGGAATCGGGGAG. Protein product: CASSYLQGIGE. The entire CDR3 sequence reads CASSYLQGIGELFF.

Worth noting for this clone: The CDR3 extends 3 residues past the end of the read, so its final part is completed from the germline J gene. The chain has TRBV18 and TRBJ2-3; D ambiguous. Looked up from germline, CDR1 is KGHSH and CDR2 is LQKENI. The CDR3 totals 15 residues. The ends were cut back, 3 bases at V and 2 bases at J, with 12 bases in the middle. The CDR3 spells CASSPRQANTDTQYF. Partial CDR3 DNA: TGTGCCAGCTCACCTCGGCAGGCCAACACAGATACG. Variable domain in full (rest from reference TRBV18 and TRBJ2-3): NAGVMQNPRHLVRRRGQEARLRCSPMKGHSHVYWYRQLPEEGLKFMVYLQKENIIDESGMPKERFSAEFPKEGPSILRIQQVVRGDSAAYFCASSPRQANTDTQYFGPGTRLTVL.

With regard to this clone: Read data end 3 residues before the CDR3 end; the end is taken from the germline J gene. V gene TRBV5-1 combines with J gene TRBJ2-5, with D tentatively TRBD1 or TRBD2 (6 bases each). CDR1 is SGHRS, CDR2 YFSETQ, per germline. There are 13 residues in the CDR3. CDR3 sequence reads: CASSFWGRDTQYF. The part of the CDR3 DNA that was read is TGCGCCAGCAGCTTCTGGGGGCGGGATACC.

Concerning this clone itself: The read comes to an end 3 residues before the CDR3 does, leaving the germline J gene to fill in the end. The chain recombines TRBV18 with TRBJ2-7, with a weak D call TRBD1 (5 bases). The germline V and J ends were trimmed by 1 base and 1 base, with 8 bases remaining between them. The germline V gene encodes CDR1 KGHSH and CDR2 LQKENI. The CDR3 loop spans 14 amino acids. The sequenced part of the CDR3 DNA is TGTGCCAGCTCACCACAAGGACAATCCTACGAG. Its translation: CASSPQGQSYE. The CDR3 reads in full as CASSPQGQSYEQYF. The full variable domain, completed using reference TRBV18 and TRBJ2-7, is NAGVMQNPRHLVRRRGQEARLRCSPMKGHSHVYWYRQLPEEGLKFMVYLQKENIIDESGMPKERFSAEFPKEGPSILRIQQVVRGDSAAYFCASSPQGQSYEQYFGPGTRLTVT.